The source of this TCR beta chain is a study of cytomegalovirus exposure and HLA in healthy donors. CDR1 and CDR2 from the germline V gene are SGHRS and YFSETQ. Trimming shortened V by 4 bases and J by 5 bases, and 11 bases separated the two germline ends. The CDR3 is 13 residues long. This PCR relied on a set of 60 Vbeta primers and 13 Jbeta primers. Some clones are missing from TCRdb's copy, which holds only in-frame ones; the method was immunoSEQ multiplex PCR. The sample has 150,000 to 200,000 clones, around 78% seen once. As for this clone: What it recognizes is unknown.

The study's findings and limits: It was reported that the classifier diagnosed cytomegalovirus status with high specificity and sensitivity in both the original and validation cohorts. As immune exposure information, only CMV serostatus was available. Later analysis identified a missense DCLRE1C variant that was linked to TCR beta V- and J-gene trimming. TCR beta sequences reportedly predicted most subjects' HLA-A and HLA-B alleles accurately.

The receptor was derived from a woman aged 25 to 39 in good health and CMV-seropositive. The chain links TRBV5-1 to TRBJ2-3; D is possibly TRBD1 (5 bases). The sample was PBMCs. The CDR3 region is CASSLGVRDTQYF. DNA of the CDR3: TGCGCCAGCAGCCTAGGGGTGAGAGATACGCAGTATTTT.